The 25 T cell receptor beta chains below were found in one sample sequenced in a study of blood T cell repertoires in COVID-19. Clones were read by immunoSEQ multiplex PCR, and TCRdb kept only the in-frame ones, dropping some. This table has around 260,000 clones, roughly 89% appearing once. The sequencing input was peripheral blood. Source of these receptors: a man aged 25 to 45 with acute or convalescent COVID-19.

This clone has more than one count but fewer than ten. V usage is TRBV11-2 and J usage is TRBJ1-2, with D perhaps matching TRBD1 (5 bases). CDR1 and CDR2 from the germline V gene are SGHAT and FQNNGV. The CDR3 length is 15 residues. With 3 bases removed from V and 3 bases from J, the gap between germline ends came to 14 bases. This CDR3 is CASSFNGAGDYGYTF. DNA for the CDR3: TGTGCCAGCAGCTTTAATGGAGCGGGGGACTATGGCTACACCTTC.

The chain joins TRBV5-5 to TRBJ2-1; D is possibly TRBD2 (6 bases). The CDR3 extends over 13 amino acids. V lost 7 bases and J lost 6, with 14 bases in between. Per germline, CDR1 SGHKS and CDR2 YYEKEE (reference sequence). For the CDR3, the DNA is TGTGCCAGCCTAGCGAGCAAACTCAATGAGCAGTTCTTC. This translates into CASLASKLNEQFF.

The chain is built from TRBV10-2 and TRBJ1-3; D remains unclear. V dropped 4 bases and J dropped 0 bases, with 7 bases sitting between them. CDR1 is WSHSY and CDR2 is SAAADI in the germline V gene. The CDR3 is 14 amino acids. The CDR3 sequence: CASSVVSSGNTIYF. DNA of the CDR3: TGCGCCAGCAGTGTAGTTTCCTCTGGAAACACCATATATTTT.

The chain recombines TRBV7-3 with TRBJ2-5, with 12 bases fitting TRBD2. Germline lookup yields CDR1 SGHTA and CDR2 FQGTGA. The CDR3 covers 17 residues. V gave up 5 bases and J gave up 5 bases; unmatched junction bases: 12. In nucleotides, the CDR3 is TGTGCCAGCAGCCTAGGGACTAGCGGGCCAAAGGGGGAGACCCAGTACTTC. This codes for CASSLGTSGPKGETQYF.

The sample holds one count of this clone. The chain carries TRBV19 and TRBJ2-1; 7 bases match TRBD2. The V gene's germline CDR1 is LNHDA and CDR2 SQIVND (reference sequence). The CDR3 contains 16 residues. J was trimmed by 3 bases and V by 5 bases; bases with no gene match: 10. CDR3 coding DNA: TGTGCCAGTAGTTTAGCCCTTAGCGGGTTCTACAATGAGCAGTTCTTC. It specifies CASSLALSGFYNEQFF. The variable domain in full, completed from reference TRBV19 and TRBJ2-1, reads DGGITQSPKYLFRKEGQNVTLSCEQNLNHDAMYWYRQDPGQGLRLIYYSQIVNDFQKGDIAEGYSVSREKKESFPLTVTSAQKNPTAFYLCASSLALSGFYNEQFFGPGTRLTVL.

The chain carries TRBV11-2 and TRBJ1-1; the match to TRBD1 covers 7 bases. The CDR3 is made up of 15 amino acids. Germline loops: CDR1 SGHAT, CDR2 FQNNGV. The J segment lost 1 base and the V segment lost 1 base, leaving 3 bases of the junction unmatched. Here the CDR3 DNA reads TGTGCCAGCAGCTTAGTTCCAGGGGGGAACACTGAAGCTTTCTTT. Its translation is CASSLVPGGNTEAFF. The full variable domain, with the rest looked up from reference TRBV11-2 and TRBJ1-1, is EAGVAQSPRYKIIEKRQSVAFWCNPISGHATLYWYQQILGQGPKLLIQFQNNGVVDDSQLPKDRFSAERLKGVDSTLKIQPAKLEDSAVYLCASSLVPGGNTEAFFGQGTRLTVV.

The CDR3 spells CASSEHGQLYGYTF. The CDR3 coding sequence is TGTGCCAGCAGTGAACATGGACAGCTCTATGGCTACACCTTC. This chain uses TRBV6-1 with TRBJ1-2, with a tentative D call TRBD1 (6 bases). Germline CDR1 MNHNS, CDR2 SASEGT. Between the trimmed V and J ends, which lost 2 bases and 4 bases, there was a span of 11 bases. CDR3 size: 14 residues.

The chain carries TRBV10-3 and TRBJ2-5; D is unresolved. Germline CDR1 reads ENHRY; CDR2 reads SYGVKD. The CDR3 runs 13 residues. V lost 4 bases to trimming and J lost 3 bases, with 9 bases between them. In nucleotides, the CDR3 is TGTGCCATCAGTGCCGTACAGAAAGAGACCCAGTACTTC. Translation: CAISAVQKETQYF.

This sequence joins TRBV2 and TRBJ2-7; TRBD1 is a possible D gene (6 bases). This CDR3 is built from 11 residues. V shed 4 bases and J shed 13 bases, with 14 bases lying between them. Looked up from germline, CDR1 is SNHLY and CDR2 is FYNNEI. CDR3 in amino acids: CASSATGPSYF. The CDR3, as DNA: TGTGCCAGCAGTGCAACAGGGCCGTCCTACTTC.

The chain carries TRBV28 and TRBJ1-5; 9 bases map to TRBD1. Per germline, CDR1 MDHEN and CDR2 SYDVKM. This CDR3 contains 14 residues. The J segment lost 4 bases and the V segment lost 6 bases, leaving 4 bases of the junction unmatched. CDR3 loop: CASRSGQGNQPQHF. The DNA for the CDR3 is TGTGCCAGCAGAAGCGGACAGGGGAATCAGCCCCAGCATTTT.

The rearrangement links TRBV4-1 to TRBJ1-1; tentative D call: TRBD1 (6 bases). This CDR3 spans 15 amino acids. Looked up from germline, CDR1 is MGHRA and CDR2 is YSYEKL. Trimming stripped 6 bases from V and 4 bases from J, with 18 bases between. CDR3 DNA: TGCGCCAGCAGTGAGACGGGGGGCGCGGGCACTGAAGCTTTCTTT. This encodes CASSETGGAGTEAFF.

The V gene is TRBV10-3, the J gene TRBJ1-5; TRBD1 might be the D (6 bases). This CDR3 comprises 13 residues. Germline CDR1 is ENHRY and CDR2 is SYGVKD. V dropped 8 bases and J dropped 4 bases, with 12 bases sitting between them. The CDR3 DNA is TGTGCCATCGCGTCAGGGGTGAATCAGCCCCAGCATTTT. As protein: CAIASGVNQPQHF.

This clone was seen a few times. CDR3 protein: CASSRTSGLYNEQFF. In DNA, the CDR3 is TGTGCCAGCAGTCGGACTAGCGGACTGTACAATGAGCAGTTCTTC. This chain joins TRBV6-5 and TRBJ2-1, with 10 bases fitting TRBD2. Germline CDR1 MNHEY, CDR2 SVGAGI. The CDR3 spans 15 residues. With V trimmed by 5 bases and J by 4 bases, 5 bases remained unmatched.

This clone has only one observation. The chain employs TRBV6-5 and TRBJ1-2; 8 bases line up with TRBD1. The germline V gene has CDR1 MNHEY and CDR2 SVGAGI. Losses at the gene ends were 5 bases for V and 0 bases for J; bases not matched to a gene: 2. The CDR3 is 14 amino acids. In DNA form, the CDR3 reads TGTGCCAGCAGTATGACAGGGGCTAACTATGGCTACACCTTC. Translated, it gives CASSMTGANYGYTF.

This clone was picked up a small number of times. The rearrangement links TRBV5-1 to TRBJ2-7; D not resolved. Per germline, CDR1 SGHRS and CDR2 YFSETQ. V lost 0 bases, J lost 3 bases, and 7 bases lay in between. This CDR3 contains 13 residues. CDR3 residues: CASSLGYNYEQYF. The CDR3 nucleotides read TGCGCCAGCAGCTTGGGCTATAACTACGAGCAGTACTTC.

V is TRBV5-1 and J is TRBJ2-7; 10 bases are a match to TRBD1. Germline V lookup: CDR1 SGHRS, CDR2 YFSETQ. The CDR3 has 15 amino acids. J was trimmed by 2 bases and V by 2 bases; bases with no gene match: 4. CDR3 sequence reads: CASSFRDRGTYEQYF. The CDR3 DNA reads as TGCGCCAGCAGCTTCCGGGACAGGGGCACCTACGAGCAGTACTTC.

A single count supports this clone. The chain employs TRBV28 and TRBJ1-5; D gene unclear. From germline, CDR1 is MDHEN and CDR2 SYDVKM. V was trimmed by 4 bases and J by 7 bases, leaving 5 bases between them. The CDR3 totals 11 residues. The chain's CDR3 is CASSSKQPQHF. The CDR3 bases are TGTGCCAGCAGTTCAAAACAGCCCCAGCATTTT.

The V gene is TRBV19, the J gene TRBJ1-1, with D unclear. V was pared by 3 bases and J by 1 base, with 12 bases between. Germline CDR1 LNHDA, CDR2 SQIVND (reference sequence). The CDR3 is made up of 15 amino acids. CDR3 protein: CASSIPVAANTEAFF. The CDR3 DNA follows: TGTGCCAGTAGTATCCCAGTCGCGGCGAACACTGAAGCTTTCTTT.

V and J are TRBV2 and TRBJ2-1; 13 nucleotides match TRBD2. V was pared by 7 bases and J by 8 bases, with 8 bases of the junction left unmatched. The CDR3 has 15 amino acids. Germline V lookup: CDR1 SNHLY, CDR2 FYNNEI. Here the CDR3 reads CASNGLAGDIDEQFF. In DNA form, the CDR3 reads TGTGCCAGCAACGGACTAGCGGGAGATATCGATGAGCAGTTCTTC.

The J gene is TRBJ1-1, the V gene TRBV12-5; D unresolved. CDR3 length equals 15 residues. CDR1 is LGHNT and CDR2 is FRNRAP in the germline V gene. The germline V and J ends were trimmed by 1 base and 2 bases, with 11 bases remaining between them. In nucleotides, the CDR3 is TGTGCTAGTGGTTTGGAAGGCGGATTCAACACTGAAGCTTTCTTT. This gives the protein CASGLEGGFNTEAFF. The full variable domain, with the rest looked up from reference TRBV12-5 and TRBJ1-1, is DARVTQTPRHKVTEMGQEVTMRCQPILGHNTVFWYRQTMMQGLELLAYFRNRAPLDDSGMPKDRFSAEMPDATLATLKIQPSEPRDSAVYFCASGLEGGFNTEAFFGQGTRLTVV.

The chain is built from TRBV25-1 and TRBJ1-2, with D unclear. The CDR3 consists of 12 residues. Germline CDR1 reads MGHDK; CDR2 reads SYGVNS. Trimming took 8 bases from V and 5 from J, leaving 12 bases between them. The CDR3 spells CASRFSGYGYTF. CDR3 in DNA: TGTGCCAGCCGTTTCTCGGGATATGGCTACACCTTC.

The chain recombines TRBV12-3 or TRBV12-4 with TRBJ2-3, with TRBD1 identical over 8 bases. This CDR3 is built from 12 residues. Trimming removed 8 bases from V and 5 bases from J; junction bases left unmatched: 3. In DNA form, the CDR3 reads TGTGCCAGCGGACAGGGTGGAGATACGCAGTATTTT. This sequence encodes CASGQGGDTQYF.

V usage is TRBV3-1 (or the pseudogene TRBV3-2) and J usage is TRBJ1-5, with D possibly TRBD1 on 6 matching bases. Germline V lookup: CDR1 LGHDT, CDR2 YNNKEL (reference sequence). The CDR3 has 12 residues. V was trimmed by 3 bases and J by 9 bases, leaving 9 bases between them. In DNA form, the CDR3 reads TGTGCCAGCAGCCATCAGGGGACGCCCCAGCATTTT. It translates to CASSHQGTPQHF.

V and J are TRBV29-1 and TRBJ2-5; 7 nucleotides line up with TRBD1. This CDR3 region has 13 residues. With 6 bases clipped from V and 1 base from J, the junction kept 5 bases outside the gene matches. Germline CDR1 reads SQVTM; CDR2 reads ANQGSEA. The CDR3 protein is CSVTGQIQETQYF. The CDR3, as DNA: TGCAGCGTCACGGGACAGATCCAAGAGACCCAGTACTTC.

The V gene is TRBV7-2, the J gene TRBJ1-6; tentative D call: TRBD1 (5 bases). Germline V gene data show CDR1 as SGHTA and CDR2 as FQGNSA. This CDR3 comprises 15 residues. V lost 5 bases and J 10 bases, leaving 18 bases between the germline ends. CDR3 amino acids: CASSPRPGPGSPLHF. CDR3 DNA: TGTGCCAGCAGCCCCCGACCAGGGCCAGGGTCACCCCTCCACTTT.